A single sample is the source of the 26 T cell receptor beta chains below, sequenced in a study of PD-L1 blockade in urothelial cancer. The table came from immunoSEQ multiplex PCR; TCRdb's copy has only in-frame clones and leaves some out. The repertoire includes fewer than 50,000 clones, about 88% of them detected once, and 20% to 25% sits in the top ten. As to time point: pretreatment peripheral blood. The sequencing used PBMCs, collected around atezolizumab (anti-PD-L1) treatment. These receptors came from a donor at least 40 years old with urothelial cancer.

The chain recombines TRBV11-3 with TRBJ2-3; 12 bases are a match to TRBD2. Per germline, CDR1 SGHNT and CDR2 YENEEA. V trimming: 4 bases; J trimming: 3 bases; junction bases outside the gene matches: 5. The CDR3 totals 16 residues. The CDR3 bases are TGTGCCAGCAGCTACAGACTAGCGGGAGAGACAGATACGCAGTATTTT. This codes for CASSYRLAGETDTQYF.

This chain links TRBV7-8 with TRBJ2-3; 7 bases fit TRBD2. Germline V gene sequence: CDR1 SGHVS, CDR2 FQNEAQ. With V trimmed by 2 bases and J by 2 bases, 7 bases remained unmatched. The CDR3 extends over 16 amino acids. This CDR3 is CASSLWRGSPTDTQYF. The CDR3 DNA follows: TGTGCCAGCAGCTTATGGCGCGGGAGCCCCACAGATACGCAGTATTTT.

This chain joins TRBV9 and TRBJ1-2; the D is unclear. Between the trimmed V and J ends, which lost 0 bases and 0 bases, there was a span of 9 bases. The CDR3 has 15 residues. Germline CDR1 reads SGDLS; CDR2 reads YYNGEE. CDR3 residues: CASSVGGAANYGYTF. CDR3 bases: TGTGCCAGCAGCGTAGGCGGCGCAGCTAACTATGGCTACACCTTC.

The chain links TRBV19 to TRBJ2-1; tentatively, D is TRBD2 (6 bases). V lost 5 bases and J lost 3, with 20 bases in between. CDR3 size: 17 residues. Germline V gene sequence: CDR1 LNHDA, CDR2 SQIVND (reference sequence). CDR3 loop: CASSPRVAEPYYNEQFF. CDR3 in DNA: TGTGCCAGTAGTCCCCGGGTAGCGGAGCCCTACTACAATGAGCAGTTCTTC.

A few counts support this clone. The chain couples TRBV7-8 to TRBJ2-4, with D hard to call. CDR3 length: 12 residues. The germline V gene encodes CDR1 SGHVS and CDR2 FQNEAQ. Trimming cost V 5 bases and J 8 bases, with 10 bases left between them. In DNA, the CDR3 is TGTGCCAGCAGCCACTCCACGGACATTCAGTACTTC. The encoded protein is CASSHSTDIQYF.

V usage is TRBV5-1 and J usage is TRBJ2-7; 10 nucleotides align to TRBD2. This CDR3 is built from 17 residues. V lost 4 bases to trimming and J lost 6 bases; unmatched junction nucleotides: 16. Germline CDR1 and CDR2: SGHRS and YFSETQ. Written as DNA, the CDR3 is TGCGCCAGCAGCCCGGCCCCCCTAGCGGGAGAGGGGCGCGAGCAGTACTTC. Protein product: CASSPAPLAGEGREQYF.

The chain combines TRBV4-2 with TRBJ1-5, with D possibly matching TRBD1 (6 bases). Trimming removed 2 bases at V and 9 bases at J, with 20 bases between. Per the germline V gene, CDR1 is LGHNA and CDR2 is YNFKEQ. The CDR3 has 16 residues. CDR3 coding DNA: TGTGCCAGCAGCCAAAAAATCGACAGGAACCCTGGGCCCCAGCATTTT. Translation gives CASSQKIDRNPGPQHF.

CDR3 in amino acids: CASFPTGAYEQYF. The CDR3 DNA sequence: TGTGCCAGCTTCCCCACAGGGGCCTACGAGCAGTACTTC. The gene calls are TRBV18 and TRBJ2-7; 7 bases fit TRBD1. Trimming cost V 7 bases and J 2 bases; bases outside gene matches: 5. Germline V gives CDR1 KGHSH, CDR2 LQKENI. The CDR3 extends over 13 amino acids.

V is TRBV7-3 and J is TRBJ2-2, with a weak D call TRBD2 (6 bases). Germline lookup yields CDR1 SGHTA and CDR2 FQGTGA. Deletions cut 0 bases from V and 3 bases from J, with 11 bases between. The CDR3 consists of 16 residues. DNA of the CDR3: TGTGCCAGCAGCTTAACGGGGGGACCTTACACCGGGGAGCTGTTTTTT. Its translation: CASSLTGGPYTGELFF. Looking up the rest from reference TRBV7-3 and TRBJ2-2 gives the full variable domain: GAGVSQTPSNKVTEKGKYVELRCDPISGHTALYWYRQSLGQGPEFLIYFQGTGAADDSGLPNDRFFAVRPEGSVSTLKIQRTERGDSAVYLCASSLTGGPYTGELFFGEGSRLTVL.

The chain joins TRBV19 to TRBJ1-5; 9 bases are a match to TRBD1. CDR3 length equals 15 residues. Germline CDR1 and CDR2: LNHDA and SQIVND (reference sequence). V shed 10 bases and J 0 bases; nucleotides not matched to a gene: 7. The CDR3 region has the DNA TGTGCCACCCGACAGGGGGGGAATAGCAATCAGCCCCAGCATTTT. As protein: CATRQGGNSNQPQHF.

The chain employs TRBV29-1 and TRBJ2-5; D is unresolved. The CDR3 totals 13 residues. Per germline, CDR1 SQVTM and CDR2 ANQGSEA. Trimming removed 4 bases from V and 0 bases from J, with 9 bases in between. CDR3 in amino acids: CSVAVTNQETQYF. The CDR3 DNA reads as TGCAGCGTTGCTGTCACAAACCAAGAGACCCAGTACTTC.

This sequence joins TRBV15 and TRBJ2-5; 7 nucleotides align to TRBD1. The CDR3 loop spans 18 amino acids. Germline CDR1 LNHNV, CDR2 YYDKDF (reference sequence). Trimming cost V 0 bases and J 1 base; bases outside gene matches: 11. CDR3: CATSRDRGVGGPQETQYF. DNA for the CDR3: TGTGCCACCAGCAGAGATAGGGGAGTAGGGGGCCCCCAAGAGACCCAGTACTTC.

This clone came up once. The genes are TRBV5-1 and TRBJ2-1; maybe TRBD2 (6 bases). Germline V gives CDR1 SGHRS, CDR2 YFSETQ. V was pared by 1 base and J by 11 bases, with 13 bases between. This CDR3 spans 13 amino acids. CDR3 nucleotides: TGCGCCAGCAGCTTGCCCGGGACTCCTCAGCAGTTCTTC. It codes for CASSLPGTPQQFF.

The CDR3 DNA follows: TGTGCCAGCAGCTCCCCGGCTGTGCGGAGGTATTTT. Protein: CASSSPAVRRYF. The chain links TRBV7-9 to TRBJ2-3; D is undetermined. Trimming shortened V by 4 bases and J by 14 bases, and 16 bases separated the two germline ends. Germline V gives CDR1 SEHNR, CDR2 FQNEAQ (reference sequence). This CDR3 has 12 amino acids.

This clone was seen a handful of times. The rearrangement links TRBV29-1 to TRBJ2-1; D may be TRBD2 (6 bases). Germline values: CDR1 SQVTM, CDR2 ANQGSEA. V was cut by 4 bases and J by 5 bases, with 9 bases left in between. The CDR3 sequence is 12 residues long. Here the CDR3 reads CSVVRTNNEQFF. CDR3 DNA: TGCAGCGTTGTGCGGACTAACAATGAGCAGTTCTTC.

The J gene is TRBJ2-7, the V gene TRBV9; 14 bases match TRBD2. Trimming removed 0 bases from V and 5 bases from J; junction bases left unmatched: 13. Germline CDR1 SGDLS, CDR2 YYNGEE. The length of the CDR3 is 19 residues. DNA for the CDR3: TGTGCCAGCAGCGTAGGGGGAAACTCCGGACTAGCGGGAGGAGACGAGCAGTACTTC. This translates into CASSVGGNSGLAGGDEQYF.

V usage is TRBV7-9 and J usage is TRBJ2-3, with 8 bases identical to TRBD1. Trimming at V came to 4 bases and at J to 1 base, leaving 4 bases not matched to a gene. Germline V gene lookup returns CDR1 SEHNR and CDR2 FQNEAQ (reference sequence). This CDR3 is 15 amino acids long. The CDR3, as DNA: TGTGCCAGCAGCTACGGACAGGGCGGCACAGATACGCAGTATTTT. Protein sequence: CASSYGQGGTDTQYF.

The chain combines TRBV9 with TRBJ1-1, with D possibly matching TRBD1 (5 bases). The CDR3 consists of 14 residues. The V gene lost 1 base and the J gene lost 6 bases, with 13 bases spanning the gap. The germline V gene encodes CDR1 SGDLS and CDR2 YYNGEE. The CDR3 region is CASSVSGTGAEAFF. The DNA of the CDR3 is TGTGCCAGCAGCGTAAGTGGGACGGGAGCTGAAGCTTTCTTT.

The CDR3 coding sequence is TGTGCCAGCAGCCAAGGGGACCTCACCGGGAGAACAGATACGCAGTATTTT. Residues: CASSQGDLTGRTDTQYF. V and J are TRBV4-2 and TRBJ2-3, with TRBD2 as a possible D gene (6 bases). V shed 1 base and J shed 3 bases, with 17 bases lying between them. Germline CDR1 LGHNA, CDR2 YNFKEQ. This CDR3 comprises 17 residues.

This rearrangement joins TRBV28 to TRBJ1-3; 9 bases fit TRBD1. The CDR3 totals 15 residues. CDR1 and CDR2 from the germline V gene are MDHEN and SYDVKM. The junction had 7 bases not matched to a gene; V was cut back by 7 bases and J by 3 bases. CDR3 residues: CASTKQGAGGNTIYF. CDR3 sequence (DNA): TGTGCCAGCACCAAACAGGGGGCTGGTGGAAACACCATATATTTT.

The chain couples TRBV11-3 to TRBJ1-1; D is perhaps TRBD1 (6 bases). Germline V gene data show CDR1 as SGHNT and CDR2 as YENEEA. CDR3 length: 14 residues. The V and J ends lost 6 bases and 1 base respectively, with 12 bases between them. CDR3: CASRPGQKNTEAFF. The CDR3 nucleotides read TGTGCCAGCAGGCCGGGACAAAAGAACACTGAAGCTTTCTTT.

V usage is TRBV18 and J usage is TRBJ2-1; D is possibly TRBD2 (6 bases). Trimming stripped 1 base from V and 2 bases from J, with 15 bases between. This CDR3 has 17 residues. Germline CDR1 is KGHSH and CDR2 is LQKENI. CDR3 DNA: TGTGCCAGCTCACCACAAAGTAGCGGAGGGACCTACAATGAGCAGTTCTTC. Its protein is CASSPQSSGGTYNEQFF.

The gene calls are TRBV4-3 and TRBJ2-1, with TRBD2 identical over 10 bases. Germline V gene lookup returns CDR1 LGHNA and CDR2 YSLEER. The CDR3 is 19 amino acids. The V gene end was trimmed by 4 bases and the J gene end by 1 base; junction bases not matched to a gene: 13. This CDR3 reads CASSRISPTSGISYNEQFF. CDR3 in DNA: TGCGCCAGCAGCCGCATCTCGCCCACTAGCGGGATTTCCTACAATGAGCAGTTCTTC.

This clone was found once. The chain links TRBV11-2 to TRBJ1-5; D is unclear. CDR3 length: 15 amino acids. Between the trimmed V and J ends, which lost 3 bases and 3 bases, there was a span of 12 bases. The germline CDR1 and CDR2 sequences are SGHAT and FQNNGV. The CDR3 is CASSLGGWYNQPQHF. As DNA, the CDR3 is TGTGCCAGCAGCTTGGGAGGCTGGTACAATCAGCCCCAGCATTTT. The variable domain in full, with the rest retrieved from reference TRBV11-2 and TRBJ1-5, is EAGVAQSPRYKIIEKRQSVAFWCNPISGHATLYWYQQILGQGPKLLIQFQNNGVVDDSQLPKDRFSAERLKGVDSTLKIQPAKLEDSAVYLCASSLGGWYNQPQHFGDGTRLSIL.

J is TRBJ1-2 and V is TRBV6-5, with D tentatively TRBD1 (5 bases). This CDR3 region has 12 residues. Per the germline V gene, CDR1 is MNHEY and CDR2 is SVGAGI. Trimming pared 4 bases from V and 8 bases from J, leaving 11 bases between. The CDR3 reads CASSSQGWGYTF. DNA of the CDR3: TGTGCCAGCAGTTCCCAGGGATGGGGCTACACCTTC.

The CDR3 loop reads CASSPGLGAGYTF. CDR3 bases: TGCGCCAGCAGCCCAGGGTTGGGGGCTGGCTACACCTTC. The chain uses TRBV4-3 and TRBJ1-2; TRBD1 might be the D (6 bases). Germline CDR1 LGHNA, CDR2 YSLEER. The ends were cut back, 4 bases at V and 7 bases at J, with 13 bases in the middle. The CDR3 consists of 13 residues.